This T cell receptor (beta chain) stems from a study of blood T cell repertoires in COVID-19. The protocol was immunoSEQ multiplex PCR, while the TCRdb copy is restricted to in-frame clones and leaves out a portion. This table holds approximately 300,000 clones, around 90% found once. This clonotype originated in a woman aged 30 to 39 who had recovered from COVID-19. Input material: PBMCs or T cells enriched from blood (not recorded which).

The CDR3 region has the DNA TGCGCCAGCAGCCGAGATCAGGGGGTGTACAATGAGCAGTTCTTC. Amino acids: CASSRDQGVYNEQFF. V and J are TRBV4-1 and TRBJ2-1; 7 bases line up with TRBD1. CDR3 size: 15 residues. Germline CDR1 reads MGHRA; CDR2 reads YSYEKL. Unmatched junction bases numbered 7, after V lost 4 bases and J lost 4 bases.